Listed here are 9 T cell receptor beta chains from one sample, sequenced in a study of graft-versus-host responses after intestinal transplantation. The assay was immunoSEQ multiplex PCR, and TCRdb's table has in-frame clones only and misses some. The sample carries about 88,000 clones, about 95% recorded once. Their antigens are not known. Sample: unstimulated CD4+ T cells sorted from spleen or lymph node cells, taken before transplant. The source of these receptors is a human donor who was the organ donor for an intestinal transplant.

V usage is TRBV28 and J usage is TRBJ2-7; no clear D. Germline CDR1 reads MDHEN; CDR2 reads SYDVKM. The CDR3 runs 14 residues. Trimming took off 0 bases at V and 2 bases at J, with 8 bases between the two ends. CDR3: CASSLWASAYEQYF. The CDR3, as DNA: TGTGCCAGCAGTTTATGGGCTTCGGCCTACGAGCAGTACTTC.

The CDR3 region is CASSVGVTEAFF. The CDR3 DNA is TGTGCCAGCAGCGTAGGGGTCACTGAAGCTTTCTTT. The rearrangement links TRBV9 to TRBJ1-1; D is unclear. Germline loops: CDR1 SGDLS, CDR2 YYNGEE. CDR3 length: 12 amino acids. Trimming shortened V by 0 bases and J by 4 bases, and 4 bases separated the two germline ends.

J is TRBJ1-3 and V is TRBV4-2; D unresolved. Germline CDR1 reads LGHNA; CDR2 reads YNFKEQ. CDR3 length: 14 residues. V gave up 1 base and J gave up 4 bases, with 8 bases separating them. As DNA, the CDR3 is TGTGCCAGCAGCCAAGCTGAATGGGGAAACACCATATATTTT. Encoded protein: CASSQAEWGNTIYF.

The rearrangement uses TRBV7-2 and TRBJ2-7, with 7 bases matching TRBD1. Trimming cost V 5 bases and J 4 bases; bases outside gene matches: 14. CDR3 length: 16 amino acids. Per the germline V gene, CDR1 is SGHTA and CDR2 is FQGNSA. This CDR3 reads CASSKGPQGVSYEQYF. The CDR3 DNA reads TGTGCCAGCAGCAAAGGGCCCCAGGGGGTCTCATACGAGCAGTACTTC.

This sequence joins TRBV5-1 and TRBJ2-2, with 14 positions matching TRBD2. The CDR3 sequence is 18 residues long. The junction had 4 bases not matched to a gene; V was cut back by 3 bases and J by 0 bases. Germline V CDR1 and CDR2: SGHRS, YFSETQ. The CDR3 here is CASSWWTSGGTNTGELFF. CDR3 sequence (DNA): TGCGCCAGCAGCTGGTGGACTAGCGGGGGGACGAACACCGGGGAGCTGTTTTTT.

This clone appeared a single time. The chain carries TRBV6-8 and TRBJ1-4; D unclear. The CDR3 is 11 amino acids. The germline V gene encodes CDR1 MNHGY and CDR2 SAAAGT. V lost 8 bases and J 12 bases, leaving 13 bases between the germline ends. CDR3 amino acids: CASGSGVELFF. For the CDR3, the DNA is TGTGCCAGCGGCTCCGGTGTGGAACTGTTTTTT.

This chain uses TRBV4-2 with TRBJ1-5, with TRBD1 identical over 7 bases. The trim removed 1 base at V and 2 bases at J, leaving 8 bases unmatched. Per the germline V gene, CDR1 is LGHNA and CDR2 is YNFKEQ. This CDR3 region has 17 residues. In nucleotides, the CDR3 is TGTGCCAGCAGCCAAGTGAACCAGGGGGGTGGCAATCAGCCCCAGCATTTT. This encodes CASSQVNQGGGNQPQHF.

This sequence joins TRBV7-9 and TRBJ1-1; no clear D gene. The ends were cut back, 0 bases at V and 3 bases at J, with 8 bases in the middle. The length of the CDR3 is 14 residues. Germline V gene lookup returns CDR1 SEHNR and CDR2 FQNEAQ (reference sequence). In DNA form, the CDR3 reads TGTGCCAGCAGCTTAGCGTCGGGGTACACTGAAGCTTTCTTT. Translation gives CASSLASGYTEAFF.

The V and J genes are TRBV6-5 and TRBJ2-3; D possibly corresponds to TRBD2 (5 bases). In germline, CDR1 is MNHEY, CDR2 SVGAGI. The CDR3 contains 14 residues. V lost 9 bases and J lost 6, with 19 bases in between. CDR3 region: CASAVPGGRDTQYF. The DNA for the CDR3 is TGTGCCAGTGCGGTCCCCGGAGGTAGGGATACGCAGTATTTT.